This entry lists 28 T cell receptor beta chains sequenced from one sample in a study of OX40 agonist ivuxolimab in advanced cancers. The assay was immunoSEQ multiplex PCR, and TCRdb's table has in-frame clones only and misses some. The sample includes approximately 70,000 clones, roughly 76% of them seen just once. The sequencing used CD4+ or CD8+ T cells sorted from blood, collected in a trial of the OX40 agonist ivuxolimab. These receptors were obtained from an adult with an advanced solid tumor such as melanoma, head and neck, liver or kidney cancer.

This chain uses TRBV10-1 with TRBJ2-5; the D gene is possibly TRBD1 (5 bases). The CDR3 is 14 residues long. V was cut by 3 bases and J by 2 bases, with 10 bases left in between. Germline-derived CDR1 and CDR2 are WNHNN and SYGVQD (reference sequence). For the CDR3, the DNA is TGCGCCAGCAGTGAATCGGCAGGGCAAGAGACCCAGTACTTC. As protein: CASSESAGQETQYF.

V usage is TRBV29-1 and J usage is TRBJ1-4; no clear D gene. CDR3 length equals 13 residues. Germline lookup yields CDR1 SQVTM and CDR2 ANQGSEA. V was clipped by 2 bases and J by 5 bases, with 9 bases between them. CDR3 loop: CSVEYVQNEKLFF. DNA of the CDR3: TGCAGCGTTGAATACGTACAGAATGAAAAACTGTTTTTT.

This clone was seen only a few times. The rearrangement links TRBV6-4 to TRBJ1-1; D ambiguous. The CDR3 runs to 13 residues. Trimming left V 4 bases short and J 4 bases short, with 10 bases between. CDR1 MRHNA and CDR2 SNTAGT come from the germline V gene. CDR3 sequence (DNA): TGTGCCAGCAGTGCCTTCACGGGCACTGAAGCTTTCTTT. It translates to CASSAFTGTEAFF.

The chain recombines TRBV2 with TRBJ1-3; the D is unclear. Germline CDR1 SNHLY, CDR2 FYNNEI. This CDR3 has 13 residues. Trimming cost V 6 bases and J 0 bases, with 6 bases left between them. The CDR3 loop is CASRKDSGNTIYF. DNA for the CDR3: TGTGCCAGCAGAAAGGACTCTGGAAACACCATATATTTT. The full variable domain, rest sourced from reference TRBV2 and TRBJ1-3, is EPEVTQTPSHQVTQMGQEVILRCVPISNHLYFYWYRQILGQKVEFLVSFYNNEISEKSEIFDDQFSVERPDGSNFTLKIRSTKLEDSAMYFCASRKDSGNTIYFGEGSWLTVV.

The chain carries TRBV5-1 and TRBJ2-3; D unresolved. Trimming took off 0 bases at V and 0 bases at J, with 8 bases between the two ends. The CDR3 spans 15 residues. The V gene's germline CDR1 is SGHRS and CDR2 YFSETQ. CDR3 in amino acids: CASSLDTVSTDTQYF. CDR3 nucleotides: TGCGCCAGCAGCTTGGACACAGTCAGCACAGATACGCAGTATTTT.

The chain combines TRBV21-1 with TRBJ1-5. TRBV21-1 is classified as a pseudogene. The CDR3 is 14 residues long. The CDR3 spells CASSSLWPSQPQHF. CDR3 DNA: TGTGCCAGCAGCTCCCTCTGGCCGAGTCAGCCCCAGCATTTT.

J is TRBJ2-5 and V is TRBV2; weak D call: TRBD2 (5 bases). V was clipped by 3 bases and J by 5 bases, with 10 bases between them. In germline, CDR1 is SNHLY, CDR2 FYNNEI. The CDR3 extends over 13 amino acids. CDR3 sequence reads: CASSEGRMETQYF. DNA for the CDR3: TGTGCCAGCAGTGAGGGGAGAATGGAGACCCAGTACTTC. Full variable domain (remainder filled in from reference TRBV2 and TRBJ2-5): EPEVTQTPSHQVTQMGQEVILRCVPISNHLYFYWYRQILGQKVEFLVSFYNNEISEKSEIFDDQFSVERPDGSNFTLKIRSTKLEDSAMYFCASSEGRMETQYFGPGTRLLVL.

This clone was seen just once. The gene calls are TRBV4-2 and TRBJ2-7, with D tentatively TRBD2 (5 bases). Germline CDR1 is LGHNA and CDR2 is YNFKEQ. V was cut by 1 base and J by 6 bases, with 13 bases left in between. The CDR3 is 14 residues long. In DNA, the CDR3 is TGTGCCAGCAGCCAAGGGTTGTTGGGAGCCGAGCAGTACTTC. Amino acids: CASSQGLLGAEQYF.

The chain employs TRBV18 and TRBJ2-1; TRBD1 aligns across 10 bases. Germline values: CDR1 KGHSH, CDR2 LQKENI. V trimming: 4 bases; J trimming: 5 bases; junction bases outside the gene matches: 11. The length of the CDR3 is 17 residues. This CDR3 reads CASSQGIVGTGDNEQFF. The CDR3 DNA reads TGTGCCAGCTCACAGGGGATCGTAGGGACAGGGGACAATGAGCAGTTCTTC.

The chain uses TRBV14 and TRBJ2-7; D remains ambiguous. There are 15 residues in the CDR3. The germline gives CDR1 SGHDN, CDR2 FVKESK. V shed 2 bases and J shed 6 bases, with 17 bases lying between them. For the CDR3, the DNA is TGTGCCAGCAGCCAACTAACCGGGTCCCAAAGCGAGCAGTACTTC. Its translation: CASSQLTGSQSEQYF.

The chain is built from TRBV19 and TRBJ1-5, with D hard to call. Trimming took 6 bases from V and 2 from J, leaving 14 bases between them. This CDR3 is built from 15 residues. Looked up from germline, CDR1 is LNHDA and CDR2 is SQIVND (reference sequence). The CDR3 DNA reads as TGTGCCAGTAGGTCAATCAGCGATGGCAATCAGCCCCAGCATTTT. Amino acids: CASRSISDGNQPQHF.

The J gene is TRBJ2-6, the V gene TRBV18; D is possibly TRBD2 (7 bases). Per germline, CDR1 KGHSH and CDR2 LQKENI. The CDR3 runs to 19 residues. Trimming pared 6 bases from V and 0 bases from J, leaving 21 bases between. CDR3 DNA: TGTGCCAGCTCCATAAGTCAACGGGGGGCCTTCTCTGGGGCCAACGTCCTGACTTTC. Its protein is CASSISQRGAFSGANVLTF.

This rearrangement joins TRBV19 to TRBJ1-3, with D possibly TRBD1 on 5 matching bases. This CDR3 is 13 amino acids long. Deletions cut 8 bases from V and 0 bases from J, with 8 bases between. Germline loops: CDR1 LNHDA, CDR2 SQIVND (reference sequence). The DNA for the CDR3 is TGTGCCAGTGGGGCCATCTCTGGAAACACCATATATTTT. Translation gives CASGAISGNTIYF.

The chain has TRBV7-3 and TRBJ2-2; no clear D gene. V was cut by 5 bases and J by 5 bases, with 12 bases left in between. CDR1 is SGHTA and CDR2 is FQGTGA in the germline V gene. The CDR3 contains 14 residues. CDR3 bases: TGTGCCAGCAGCCCCCAGACTGGTACCGGGGAGCTGTTTTTT. This sequence encodes CASSPQTGTGELFF.

This sequence joins TRBV5-6 and TRBJ1-3; D perhaps matches TRBD1 (6 bases). The length of the CDR3 is 18 residues. Germline V gives CDR1 SGHDT, CDR2 YYEEEE. Trimming removed 5 bases from V and 0 bases from J, with 21 bases in between. The CDR3 loop is CASSFPPTTGVSGNTIYF. CDR3 DNA: TGTGCCAGCAGTTTTCCCCCTACGACAGGAGTCTCTGGAAACACCATATATTTT.

The J gene is TRBJ2-1, the V gene TRBV7-3; 10 nucleotides align to TRBD2. The germline CDR1 and CDR2 sequences are SGHTA and FQGTGA. The junction had 7 bases not matched to a gene; V was cut back by 1 base and J by 7 bases. CDR3 size: 16 residues. The CDR3, as DNA: TGTGCCAGCAGCTTAAATCCTAGCGGGAGCAGGAATGAGCAGTTCTTC. Protein sequence: CASSLNPSGSRNEQFF.

Here the CDR3 reads CASSPGQGSSPLHF. The CDR3 bases are TGTGCCAGCTCACCCGGACAGGGAAGCTCACCCCTCCACTTT. V is TRBV18 and J is TRBJ1-6; 8 positions agree with TRBD1. CDR3 length: 14 residues. Germline CDR1 reads KGHSH; CDR2 reads LQKENI. J was trimmed by 10 bases and V by 3 bases; bases with no gene match: 5.

Remarks on this clone: Other DNA sequences in this specimen translate into the identical CDR3. The CDR3 protein is CASSLSSSTDTQYF. The DNA of the CDR3 is TGTGCCAGCAGTTTATCTAGTAGCACAGATACGCAGTATTTT. The chain couples TRBV27 to TRBJ2-3; D not resolved. The CDR3 sequence is 14 residues long. CDR1 is MNHEY and CDR2 is SMNVEV in the germline V gene (reference sequence). Between the trimmed V and J ends, which lost 0 bases and 0 bases, there was a span of 4 bases.

The chain carries TRBV7-3 and TRBJ2-7; 9 bases match TRBD2. The CDR3 length is 14 residues. CDR1 SGHTA and CDR2 FQGTGA come from the germline V gene. The V and J ends lost 2 bases and 3 bases, in that order; junction bases with no gene match: 2. This chain's CDR3 is CASSLAGGGYEQYF. The CDR3, as DNA: TGTGCCAGCAGCTTAGCGGGAGGGGGCTACGAGCAGTACTTC.

The chain employs TRBV7-2 and TRBJ2-7, with TRBD1 matching over 10 bases. Germline trimming cut 3 bases from V and 0 bases from J; bases unmatched to any gene: 14. Germline CDR1 is SGHTA and CDR2 is FQGNSA. CDR3 length: 19 residues. The CDR3: CASSFFPWTGGISSYEQYF. The DNA of the CDR3 is TGTGCCAGCAGCTTTTTCCCCTGGACAGGGGGTATTAGCTCCTACGAGCAGTACTTC.

The V gene is TRBV5-1, the J gene TRBJ2-5; 7 nucleotides agree with TRBD1. The trim removed 1 base at V and 7 bases at J, leaving 16 bases unmatched. The germline V gene has CDR1 SGHRS and CDR2 YFSETQ. This CDR3 has 17 amino acids. The CDR3 here is CASSLTLQTGNFLTQYF. The CDR3 DNA reads TGCGCCAGCAGCTTGACCTTACAGACAGGGAATTTTTTGACCCAGTACTTC.

The chain carries TRBV19 and TRBJ2-7, with 7 nucleotides matching TRBD1. Unmatched junction bases numbered 8, after V lost 6 bases and J lost 3 bases. This CDR3 comprises 14 residues. CDR1 LNHDA and CDR2 SQIVND come from the germline V gene (reference sequence). The CDR3 DNA reads as TGTGCCAGTAGGGAAACAGGGGTAAGCTACGAGCAGTACTTC. This sequence encodes CASRETGVSYEQYF.

This sequence joins TRBV15 and TRBJ2-7; no clear D gene. The CDR3 is made up of 14 amino acids. Trimming left V 0 bases short and J 3 bases short, with 9 bases between. Per germline, CDR1 LNHNV and CDR2 YYDKDF (reference sequence). The CDR3 DNA reads TGTGCCACCAGCAGAGATGAAGGCGGCTACGAGCAGTACTTC. Encoded protein: CATSRDEGGYEQYF.

V is TRBV6-1 and J is TRBJ2-7; D not certain. The CDR3 contains 11 residues. The germline V gene has CDR1 MNHNS and CDR2 SASEGT. Trimming took 10 bases from V and 5 from J, leaving 12 bases between them. CDR3 nucleotide sequence: TGTGCCATAGGAAGGTCCCACGAGCAGTACTTC. Protein product: CAIGRSHEQYF.

The chain couples TRBV11-3 to TRBJ2-5; weak D call: TRBD1 (6 bases). The CDR3 loop spans 16 amino acids. Germline CDR1 and CDR2: SGHNT and YENEEA. V was trimmed by 3 bases and J by 5 bases, leaving 19 bases between them. The DNA of the CDR3 is TGTGCCAGCAGCTTTACGCAGGGGCGCCGGAGGGAGACCCAGTACTTC. Translation gives CASSFTQGRRRETQYF.

The chain carries TRBV5-1 and TRBJ2-1; possibly TRBD1 for D (5 bases). V lost 2 bases and J 9 bases, leaving 12 bases between the germline ends. Germline V lookup: CDR1 SGHRS, CDR2 YFSETQ. This CDR3 contains 13 residues. The CDR3 loop reads CASSLSGPSEQFF. The CDR3 DNA is TGCGCCAGCAGCTTATCAGGGCCCAGTGAGCAGTTCTTC.

The chain recombines TRBV7-6 with TRBJ2-1; D is unclear. There are 16 residues in the CDR3. The V gene's germline CDR1 is SGHVS and CDR2 FNYEAQ. Trimming pared 1 base from V and 0 bases from J, leaving 10 bases between. The chain's CDR3 is CASSLESASSYNEQFF. The CDR3 DNA is TGTGCCAGCAGCTTAGAGAGCGCAAGCTCCTACAATGAGCAGTTCTTC.

This chain connects TRBV7-9 to TRBJ2-1; TRBD2 agrees at 13 bases. In germline, CDR1 is SEHNR, CDR2 FQNEAQ (reference sequence). J lost 8 bases, V lost 5 bases, and 6 bases had no gene match. The CDR3 covers 15 residues. For the CDR3, the DNA is TGTGCCAGCAGCCCCGGGACTAGCGGGACCGATGAGCAGTTCTTC. Amino acids: CASSPGTSGTDEQFF.